This TCR beta chain was sequenced for a study of blood T cell repertoires in COVID-19. Study summary: Samples of COVID-19 (acute and convalescent) were obtained from the United States, Italy and Spain. T cells, B-cell-depleted T cells, or PBMCs provided the cDNA or gDNA that served as material.

Trimming took 5 bases from V and 2 from J; bases not matched to a gene: 7. Germline values: CDR1 MNHNY, CDR2 SVGAGI (reference sequence). The CDR3 totals 17 residues. In the authors' methods: Cell counts per sample came from amplifying reference gene primers. The protocol was immunoSEQ multiplex PCR, while the TCRdb copy is restricted to in-frame clones and leaves out a portion. D and trimming come from the DNA, and the V and J calls and clone size come from that table. The table records about 240,000 clones, 85% to 90% of them present only once. The sequence was obtained from a woman in her sixties or seventies with active or convalescent COVID-19. The sample consisted of peripheral blood. The genes are TRBV6-6 and TRBJ1-3, with 12 bases that match TRBD1. The CDR3 here is CASSRPGQGAAGNTIYF. CDR3 in DNA: TGTGCCAGCAGTCGACCGGGACAGGGGGCAGCTGGAAACACCATATATTTT.